Judged by abundance, the clone carrying this T cell receptor beta chain is medium-sized. Sequencing was performed with immunoSEQ multiplex PCR; in TCRdb, only in-frame clones are kept and a portion is missing. The sample holds over 200,000 clones, approximately 88% seen once. The data derive from a study of blood T cell repertoires in COVID-19. CDR1 is SGHRS and CDR2 is YFSETQ in the germline V gene. The J segment lost 5 bases and the V segment lost 4 bases, leaving 8 bases of the junction unmatched. The CDR3 length is 15 residues. This chain joins TRBV5-1 and TRBJ2-4; TRBD1 agrees at 8 bases. This TCR derives from a woman under 40 who had been exposed to COVID-19. The sample comprised PBMCs or T cells enriched from blood (not recorded which). The CDR3 coding sequence is TGCGCCAGCAGCCCGGACAGGGATCGGGAAAACATTCAGTACTTC. Translated: CASSPDRDRENIQYF.